These 16 T cell receptor beta chains were sequenced from one sample in a study of T cells in localized non-small cell lung cancer. TCRdb keeps only in-frame clones here, not all; method: immunoSEQ multiplex PCR. The sample shows about 30,000 clones, 70% to 90% of them seen only once. The specimen was peripheral blood, collected before any cancer treatment. Receptors were obtained from a woman aged 35-75 years with stage I lung adenocarcinoma.

The rearrangement uses TRBV5-5 and TRBJ2-5; 11 nucleotides agree with TRBD1. Germline V gene lookup returns CDR1 SGHKS and CDR2 YYEKEE (reference sequence). The V and J ends lost 6 bases and 10 bases, in that order; junction bases with no gene match: 11. This CDR3 has 14 amino acids. The CDR3, as DNA: TGTGCCAGCAACAGGGACAGGGGGACGAAGGACCAGTACTTC. This codes for CASNRDRGTKDQYF.

The rearrangement uses TRBV9 and TRBJ2-1; D ambiguous. Trimming stripped 0 bases from V and 2 bases from J, with 9 bases between. This CDR3 comprises 15 residues. The V gene's germline CDR1 is SGDLS and CDR2 YYNGEE. CDR3 in DNA: TGTGCCAGCAGCGTAGCCCCGGGCCCCTACAATGAGCAGTTCTTC. Protein product: CASSVAPGPYNEQFF.

This clone has just one count. The chain has TRBV9 and TRBJ1-1; D gene unclear. The CDR3 is 15 amino acids. CDR1 is SGDLS and CDR2 is YYNGEE in the germline V gene. V gave up 3 bases and J gave up 7 bases, with 19 bases separating them. The CDR3 DNA sequence: TGTGCCAGCAGCGCTCGAAGAATAATAGACGATGAAGCTTTCTTT. Protein sequence: CASSARRIIDDEAFF.

The chain has TRBV4-2 and TRBJ1-4; TRBD1 matches at 7 bases. Germline-derived CDR1 and CDR2 are LGHNA and YNFKEQ. The CDR3 has 17 amino acids. The junction had 11 bases not matched to a gene; V was cut back by 1 base and J by 6 bases. The CDR3 spells CASSQAVATGVDEKLFF. The CDR3 DNA follows: TGTGCCAGCAGCCAAGCGGTGGCAACAGGGGTGGATGAAAAACTGTTTTTT.

In DNA, the CDR3 is TGTGCCATCAGTGAGTCCCACGAGCAGTACTTC. Protein: CAISESHEQYF. The rearrangement uses TRBV10-3 and TRBJ2-7; D gene unclear. The CDR3 length is 11 residues. Germline CDR1 ENHRY, CDR2 SYGVKD. V shed 0 bases and J shed 5 bases, with 2 bases lying between them.

The chain joins TRBV11-2 to TRBJ2-5, with a tentative D call TRBD2 (5 bases). The CDR3 spans 15 residues. Germline loops: CDR1 SGHAT, CDR2 FQNNGV. Between the trimmed V and J ends, which lost 2 bases and 0 bases, there was a span of 10 bases. The CDR3 DNA sequence: TGTGCCAGCAGCTTACCAGGAGGCTACCAAGAGACCCAGTACTTC. Protein: CASSLPGGYQETQYF.

This rearrangement joins TRBV4-1 to TRBJ1-5; 7 nucleotides line up with TRBD1. The V segment lost 4 bases and the J segment 7 bases; nucleotides outside the gene matches: 7. The V gene's germline CDR1 is MGHRA and CDR2 YSYEKL. The CDR3 loop spans 14 amino acids. Here the CDR3 DNA reads TGCGCCAGCAGCCGAGACAGGGCGCGACAGCCCCAGCATTTT. It is translated as CASSRDRARQPQHF.

V gene TRBV28 combines with J gene TRBJ2-4; unclear D gene. Germline CDR1 and CDR2: MDHEN and SYDVKM. The CDR3 consists of 16 residues. Trimming pared 2 bases from V and 15 bases from J, leaving 26 bases between. CDR3 amino acids: CASSLRPPSVGPNRYF. In DNA form, the CDR3 reads TGTGCCAGCAGTTTAAGGCCCCCAAGCGTTGGGCCAAATAGGTACTTC.

The V gene is TRBV7-6, the J gene TRBJ2-5; D is ambiguous. This CDR3 comprises 14 residues. V shed 2 bases and J shed 1 base, with 8 bases lying between them. Germline V gene data show CDR1 as SGHVS and CDR2 as FNYEAQ. As DNA, the CDR3 is TGTGCCAGCAGCTTAAGTCGAGCCCAAGAGACCCAGTACTTC. Translated: CASSLSRAQETQYF.

The chain joins TRBV28 to TRBJ1-6; D is ambiguous. V was pared by 5 bases and J by 0 bases, with 17 bases between. Germline CDR1 MDHEN, CDR2 SYDVKM. This CDR3 spans 18 amino acids. Written as DNA, the CDR3 is TGTGCCAGCAGTCCATGGGAGGAGGTGAGCTCCTATAATTCACCCCTCCACTTT. Translation: CASSPWEEVSSYNSPLHF.

The chain has TRBV27 and TRBJ2-7, with 10 nucleotides matching TRBD1. There are 15 residues in the CDR3. Unmatched junction bases numbered 7, after V lost 5 bases and J lost 3 bases. Germline CDR1 reads MNHEY; CDR2 reads SMNVEV (reference sequence). The CDR3 protein is CASSPTTGGGYEQYF. The CDR3 DNA follows: TGTGCCAGCAGTCCCACGACAGGGGGCGGCTACGAGCAGTACTTC.

This clone was seen just once. V is TRBV7-2 and J is TRBJ2-3, with 11 bases matching TRBD2. The CDR3 has 17 residues. Trimming removed 2 bases from V and 0 bases from J; junction bases left unmatched: 4. Germline CDR1 SGHTA, CDR2 FQGNSA. Here the CDR3 DNA reads TGTGCCAGCAGCTTATCTAGCGGGGGGTATAGCACAGATACGCAGTATTTT. Translating gives CASSLSSGGYSTDTQYF.

The CDR3 nucleotides read TGTGCCAGCAGCTTTCTGGGGCGGCGGGCGAACCAAGAGACCCAGTACTTC. Translating it yields CASSFLGRRANQETQYF. The rearrangement uses TRBV7-2 and TRBJ2-5; D may match TRBD1 or TRBD2 (5 bases each). Trimming left V 3 bases short and J 0 bases short, with 17 bases between. The CDR3 length is 17 residues. Germline assignment: CDR1 SGHTA and CDR2 FQGNSA.

V is TRBV30 and J is TRBJ1-2; D is possibly TRBD1 (6 bases). Per germline, CDR1 GTSNPN and CDR2 SVGIG (reference sequence). V lost 0 bases, J lost 4 bases, and 12 bases lay in between. The CDR3 has 14 residues. The CDR3 spells CAWSVGASGYGYTF. The CDR3, as DNA: TGTGCCTGGAGTGTGGGGGCGTCTGGCTATGGCTACACCTTC.

V usage is TRBV7-6 and J usage is TRBJ2-3; D ambiguous. This CDR3 contains 13 residues. The V end was cut by 5 bases, the J end by 3 bases, with 9 bases between. Germline V gives CDR1 SGHVS, CDR2 FNYEAQ. The CDR3 DNA reads as TGTGCCAGCAGCGCCAGCTGGACAGATACGCAGTATTTT. Protein: CASSASWTDTQYF.

The chain carries TRBV6-1 and TRBJ1-1; no clear D. The germline V and J ends were trimmed by 6 bases and 4 bases, with 9 bases remaining between them. CDR1 is MNHNS and CDR2 is SASEGT in the germline V gene. The CDR3 contains 12 residues. The CDR3 nucleotides are TGTGCCAGCAGCCCTCATGGCACTGAAGCTTTCTTT. Translated, it gives CASSPHGTEAFF.